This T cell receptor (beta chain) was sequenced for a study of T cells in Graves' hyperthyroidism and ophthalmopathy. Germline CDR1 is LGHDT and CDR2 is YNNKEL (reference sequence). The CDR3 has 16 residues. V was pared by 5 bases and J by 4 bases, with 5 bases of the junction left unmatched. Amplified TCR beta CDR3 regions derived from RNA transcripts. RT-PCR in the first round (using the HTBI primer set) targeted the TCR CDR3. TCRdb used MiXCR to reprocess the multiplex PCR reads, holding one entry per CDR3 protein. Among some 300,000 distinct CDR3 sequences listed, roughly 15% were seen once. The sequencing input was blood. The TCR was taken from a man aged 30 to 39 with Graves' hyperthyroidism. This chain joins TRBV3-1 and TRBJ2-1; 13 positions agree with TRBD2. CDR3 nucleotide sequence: TGTGCCAGCAGCTCGACTAGCGGGAGGAGTTACAATGAGCAGTTCTTC. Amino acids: CASSSTSGRSYNEQFF.